Described below is a single TCR beta chain sequence and its context. Antigen unknown. These data come from a study of cytotoxic CD8 clonotypes in ibrutinib-treated CLL. As for the study in general: A mean of roughly 250,000 productive templates and 94,082 productive rearrangements was obtained per sample.

Overall study results and limits: Sampling time points were not equivalent between sustained-remission and progressing patients.

The sequencing depth, 1 in 200,000 to 1 in 1 million T cells, was the target. TCRdb's copy holds only in-frame clones and misses some; the assay was immunoSEQ multiplex PCR. The sample records 60,000 or so clones, roughly 57% being singletons. PBMCs were cryopreserved, and 1.5 to 2 micrograms of genomic DNA from them went into TCR beta libraries. The germline gives CDR1 KGHSH, CDR2 LQKENI. The V end was cut by 2 bases, the J end by 7 bases, with 14 bases between. The CDR3 extends over 14 amino acids. This sample comprised PBMCs, obtained after 12 months of ibrutinib treatment. The source is a human donor with chronic lymphocytic leukemia. This chain uses TRBV18 with TRBJ2-5; D may match TRBD1 or TRBD2 (6 bases each). As DNA, the CDR3 is TGTGCCAGCTCACCAAAGGGGGGACTTGGGACCCAGTACTTC. It encodes CASSPKGGLGTQYF.